This T cell receptor beta chain was recovered during a study of early T cells in non-severe SARS-CoV-2 infection. Study in general: Chains stayed unpaired after sequencing of bulk RNA from unsorted whole blood.

Researchers tagged individual cDNA molecules with unique molecular identifiers. TCRdb redid the calling of the 5' RACE reads with MiXCR, one entry per CDR3 protein. The sample yields more than 35,000 distinct CDR3 sequences, over 4.5% seen once. Study conclusions and caveats: CD4 and private specificities were missed by VDJdb matching, which favored anti-spike CD8 responses.

This clonotype was seen at least ten times. Antigen specificity is unknown. Germline lookup yields CDR1 MGHDK and CDR2 SYGVNS. The germline V and J ends were trimmed by 1 base and 5 bases, with 17 bases remaining between them. This CDR3 region has 16 residues. Specimen: whole blood. This chain uses TRBV25-1 with TRBJ2-5; tentative D call: TRBD1 (5 bases). This TCR derives from an adult who was a healthcare worker with PCR-confirmed SARS-CoV-2 infection or an uninfected control (not recorded which). In DNA, the CDR3 is TGTGCCAGCAGTGAATCCGCGGACACTTTACGGGAGACCCAGTACTTC. It translates to CASSESADTLRETQYF.